This passage covers 5 T cell receptor beta chains from one sample sequenced in a study of T cell responses to AZD1222 COVID-19 vaccine. Using immunoSEQ multiplex PCR, the repertoire was profiled, and TCRdb retains in-frame clones only, with some absent. The data hold about 76,000 clones, with 70% to 80% observed a single time. Specimen: peripheral blood, collected 28 days after the second dose of the MenACWY control vaccine. The receptors were sampled from an adult who received the MenACWY meningococcal vaccine as a control.

The chain carries TRBV2 and TRBJ1-2; D uncertain. The CDR3 totals 12 residues. Germline assignment: CDR1 SNHLY and CDR2 FYNNEI. Trimming took 8 bases from V and 7 from J, leaving 14 bases between them. DNA of the CDR3: TGTGCCAGCCGGGTCTTCGCGGGTGGCTACACCTTC. It encodes CASRVFAGGYTF.

The rearrangement joins TRBV21-1 to TRBJ2-7; no DNA check was done on the table's D call, TRBD2. TRBV21-1 is a documented pseudogene. The CDR3 runs 14 residues. The CDR3 reads CASSKGSGDYEQYF. The DNA of the CDR3 is TGTGCCAGCAGCAAAGGAAGTGGAGACTACGAGCAGTACTTC.

V and J are TRBV27 and TRBJ2-6, with a tentative D call TRBD2 (7 bases). The V end was cut by 6 bases, the J end by 0 bases, with 15 bases between. Germline V CDR1 and CDR2: MNHEY, SMNVEV (reference sequence). The CDR3 totals 17 residues. CDR3 loop: CASRRIRGASGANVLTF. Here the CDR3 DNA reads TGTGCCAGCAGGAGGATTCGGGGGGCCTCTGGGGCCAACGTCCTGACTTTC.

J is TRBJ2-3 and V is TRBV9; 7 bases align to TRBD2. Unmatched junction bases numbered 10, after V lost 5 bases and J lost 1 base. The germline CDR1 and CDR2 sequences are SGDLS and YYNGEE. The CDR3 is 16 residues long. CDR3 DNA: TGTGCCAGCAGTCGGAGGGGCGCGGGGGGCACAGATACGCAGTATTTT. The encoded protein is CASSRRGAGGTDTQYF.

This CDR3 reads CAWSVLSGQGTDTQYF. The CDR3 DNA reads TGTGCCTGGAGTGTACTATCGGGACAGGGGACAGATACGCAGTATTTT. This sequence joins TRBV30 and TRBJ2-3, with 10 bases matching TRBD1. Germline V gives CDR1 GTSNPN, CDR2 SVGIG (reference sequence). The ends lost 0 bases at V and 3 bases at J; junction bases unmatched: 6. This CDR3 is built from 16 residues.